Included here is one T cell receptor (beta chain) sequence, with context. Produced via immunoSEQ multiplex PCR; TCRdb's table is partial and in-frame only. The sample has 90,000 to 100,000 clones; approximately 92% are singletons. This entry belongs to a study of T cell changes during pregnancy in multiple sclerosis. The germline V gene encodes CDR1 SGHTA and CDR2 FQGNSA. After removal of 5 bases from V and 7 bases from J, the junction contained 9 bases not matched to a gene. CDR3 length: 15 amino acids. The rearrangement joins TRBV7-2 to TRBJ2-1; 9 nucleotides agree with TRBD2. This clonotype originated in a female donor with multiple sclerosis, enrolled in a pregnancy study. The source was peripheral blood, collected in the first trimester of pregnancy. The CDR3 nucleotides read TGTGCCAGCAGCGCACCGGGACTAGCAGCGAATGAGCAGTTCTTC. Translated: CASSAPGLAANEQFF.